The present T cell receptor beta chain was sequenced within a study of identical twins. TCRdb reanalysed the 5' RACE reads using MiXCR and keeps one entry per CDR3 protein. Of about 530,000 distinct CDR3 sequences listed, roughly 15% are singletons. Germline V lookup: CDR1 LGHDT, CDR2 YNNKEL (reference sequence). The CDR3 extends over 16 amino acids. V gave up 3 bases and J gave up 6 bases, with 20 bases separating them. Separately, the same data were catalogued under a study of yellow fever vaccine responses in identical twins.

The origin of this receptor is a woman aged 18-29 years in good health. The chain is built from TRBV3-1 and TRBJ1-2; possibly TRBD1 for D (6 bases). Sequenced sample: CD4+ T cells sorted from blood. The CDR3 here is CASSQVRTGSGHGYTF. The CDR3 DNA reads TGTGCCAGCAGCCAGGTCCGCACAGGGTCGGGGCATGGCTACACCTTC.